The 24 T cell receptor beta chains presented below share a single source sample, sequenced in a study of CD8 T cells in Susac syndrome. The RNA, roughly 0.5 to 1 ug, was put through reverse transcription using random hexamers. Using its own MiXCR run on the immunoSEQ multiplex PCR reads, TCRdb lists one record per CDR3 protein. The table shows 150,000 to 200,000 distinct CDR3 sequences, with about 94% occurring only once. Sequencing input: CD4+ T cells from PBMCs. These receptor sequences come from a human donor with multiple sclerosis.

The chain has TRBV20-1 and TRBJ2-4; 7 bases agree with TRBD1. CDR3 size: 15 residues. Germline CDR1 and CDR2: DFQATT and SNEGSKA (reference sequence). V dropped 5 bases and J dropped 0; count of bases not matched to a gene: 7. CDR3 DNA: TGCAGTGCTTCGGACAGGATGATAGCCAAAAACATTCAGTACTTC. As protein: CSASDRMIAKNIQYF.

The rearrangement links TRBV2 to TRBJ2-7; D gene ambiguous. V was shortened by 5 bases and J by 3 bases, with 5 bases between the two germline ends. Germline values: CDR1 SNHLY, CDR2 FYNNEI. CDR3 size: 11 residues. CDR3 in DNA: TGTGCCAGCAGTACTCTCTACGAGCAGTACTTC. Translating gives CASSTLYEQYF.

The rearrangement links TRBV5-1 to TRBJ2-7, with 10 bases matching TRBD1. V dropped 4 bases and J dropped 2; count of bases not matched to a gene: 9. This CDR3 comprises 16 residues. Germline V gene lookup returns CDR1 SGHRS and CDR2 YFSETQ. CDR3 DNA sequence: TGCGCCAGCAGCGCGGGGTGGGGACAGGGGACCTACGAGCAGTACTTC. Residues: CASSAGWGQGTYEQYF.

Only one count was recorded for this clonotype. The rearrangement links TRBV7-2 to TRBJ1-6; 8 nucleotides agree with TRBD1. The CDR3 has 15 residues. Unmatched junction bases numbered 9, after V lost 5 bases and J lost 9 bases. Germline V gene sequence: CDR1 SGHTA, CDR2 FQGNSA. In nucleotides, the CDR3 is TGTGCCAGCAGCCTTACGGCAGGGGGCCTTTCACCCCTCCACTTT. Amino acid sequence: CASSLTAGGLSPLHF. Drawing the rest from reference TRBV7-2 and TRBJ1-6, the complete variable domain is GAGVSQSPSNKVTEKGKDVELRCDPISGHTALYWYRQSLGQGLEFLIYFQGNSAPDKSGLPSDRFSAERTGGSVSTLTIQRTQQEDSAVYLCASSLTAGGLSPLHFGNGTRLTVT.

The V gene is TRBV14, the J gene TRBJ2-7; no firm D call. Germline V gene sequence: CDR1 SGHDN, CDR2 FVKESK. Trimming stripped 0 bases from V and 10 bases from J, with 7 bases between. This CDR3 comprises 11 residues. This CDR3 is CASSQEVLQYF. The DNA of the CDR3 is TGTGCCAGCAGCCAAGAAGTCCTACAGTACTTC.

This CDR3 is CSASHTTGDTIYF. CDR3 nucleotides: TGCAGTGCTTCTCACACCACAGGGGACACCATATATTTT. The rearrangement uses TRBV20-1 and TRBJ1-3; 7 bases map to TRBD1. Trimming cost V 5 bases and J 8 bases; bases outside gene matches: 9. The germline V gene has CDR1 DFQATT and CDR2 SNEGSKA (reference sequence). This CDR3 spans 13 amino acids.

The V call is TRBV11-2, the J call TRBJ2-2, with 10 bases aligning to TRBD1. J gave up 4 bases and V 3 bases, and 2 bases lay outside the gene matches. CDR3 size: 15 residues. The germline CDR1 and CDR2 sequences are SGHAT and FQNNGV. The CDR3 DNA is TGTGCCAGCAGCTTGGGACAGGGGAGCACCGGGGAGCTGTTTTTT. Amino acids: CASSLGQGSTGELFF.

The genes are TRBV2 and TRBJ2-7; D gene ambiguous. CDR1 and CDR2 (germline): SNHLY, FYNNEI. The V end lost 2 bases, the J end lost 4 bases, and 9 bases lay between the germline ends. The CDR3 is 13 amino acids. CDR3: CASSELRVYEQYF. The CDR3, as DNA: TGTGCCAGCAGTGAACTCCGTGTTTACGAGCAGTACTTC.

The sample holds one count of this clonotype. The rearrangement links TRBV6-6 to TRBJ1-2; 9 positions match TRBD1. The CDR3 contains 15 residues. V dropped 0 bases and J dropped 4; count of bases not matched to a gene: 3. Germline loops: CDR1 MNHNY, CDR2 SVGAGI (reference sequence). The CDR3 nucleotides read TGTGCCAGCAGTTACTCAGACAGGGGGACCTATGGCTACACCTTC. It yields the protein CASSYSDRGTYGYTF.

The V and J genes are TRBV3-1 and TRBJ1-2, with D possibly matching TRBD1 (6 bases). Germline V gene lookup returns CDR1 LGHDT and CDR2 YNNKEL (reference sequence). The CDR3 spans 12 residues. V was pared by 6 bases and J by 2 bases, with 7 bases between. CDR3 in amino acids: CASRQGNYGYTF. In nucleotides, the CDR3 is TGTGCCAGCAGACAGGGCAACTATGGCTACACCTTC.

The rearrangement links TRBV28 to TRBJ2-7, with 7 bases lining up with TRBD2. The germline V gene encodes CDR1 MDHEN and CDR2 SYDVKM. The CDR3 loop spans 14 amino acids. V shed 7 bases, J shed 0 bases, and the junction held 6 bases outside the gene matches. CDR3 sequence (DNA): TGTGCCAGCATCCGAGCGGGGAGCTCCTACGAGCAGTACTTC. Its protein product is CASIRAGSSYEQYF.

The chain has TRBV5-1 and TRBJ2-7; D call uncertain. The germline V gene has CDR1 SGHRS and CDR2 YFSETQ. The CDR3 runs 13 residues. Trimming pared 0 bases from V and 5 bases from J, leaving 9 bases between. The CDR3 spells CASSLVERNEQYF. For the CDR3, the DNA is TGCGCCAGCAGCTTGGTCGAAAGGAACGAGCAGTACTTC. The variable domain in full, completed from reference TRBV5-1 and TRBJ2-7, reads KAGVTQTPRYLIKTRGQQVTLSCSPISGHRSVSWYQQTPGQGLQFLFEYFSETQRNKGNFPGRFSGRQFSNSRSEMNVSTLELGDSALYLCASSLVERNEQYFGPGTRLTVT.

This clonotype was recorded only once. The chain employs TRBV9 and TRBJ2-1; TRBD2 agrees at 9 bases. The CDR3 runs 15 residues. J was trimmed by 8 bases and V by 1 base; bases with no gene match: 7. Germline assignment: CDR1 SGDLS and CDR2 YYNGEE. The chain's CDR3 is CASSVLAGNGDEQFF. The CDR3, as DNA: TGTGCCAGCAGCGTACTAGCGGGGAACGGGGATGAGCAGTTCTTC.

The chain links TRBV27 to TRBJ1-5; possibly TRBD1 for D (6 bases). Trimming took off 3 bases at V and 1 base at J, with 10 bases between the two ends. This CDR3 is built from 15 residues. The germline gives CDR1 MNHEY, CDR2 SMNVEV (reference sequence). CDR3 in DNA: TGTGCCAGCAGTTTCGGAGGGGGGAGCAATCAGCCCCAGCATTTT. Amino acids: CASSFGGGSNQPQHF.

The CDR3 bases are TGCAGCTCCAAGCGGGGGTTGACAGATACGCAGTATTTT. Residues: CSSKRGLTDTQYF. The V and J genes are TRBV29-1 and TRBJ2-3, with 8 bases fitting TRBD2. The V and J ends lost 8 bases and 3 bases, in that order; junction bases with no gene match: 7. Germline V gives CDR1 SQVTM, CDR2 ANQGSEA. There are 13 residues in the CDR3.

The chain has TRBV5-6 and TRBJ2-1; no clear D gene. Trimming cost V 1 base and J 0 bases, with 11 bases left between them. There are 16 residues in the CDR3. The germline V gene has CDR1 SGHDT and CDR2 YYEEEE. The DNA for the CDR3 is TGTGCCAGCAGCTTGCTACCCCGGAGCTCCTACAATGAGCAGTTCTTC. This translates into CASSLLPRSSYNEQFF.

This clonotype occurred once. This sequence joins TRBV11-1 and TRBJ1-1, with 9 bases that match TRBD1. The germline V gene encodes CDR1 SGHAT and CDR2 FQDESV (reference sequence). The CDR3 has 14 residues. Germline trimming cut 6 bases from V and 3 bases from J; bases unmatched to any gene: 5. The CDR3 sequence: CASSSGTGHTEAFF. The CDR3 nucleotides read TGTGCCAGCAGTAGCGGGACAGGGCACACTGAAGCTTTCTTT.

V usage is TRBV4-2 and J usage is TRBJ2-6; possible D gene TRBD1, 5 bases. CDR1 LGHNA and CDR2 YNFKEQ come from the germline V gene. This CDR3 region has 16 residues. V lost 2 bases and J 1 base, leaving 9 bases between the germline ends. This CDR3 is CASSQRSGSGANVLTF. In nucleotides, the CDR3 is TGTGCCAGCAGCCAAAGATCAGGGTCTGGGGCCAACGTCCTGACTTTC.

The rearrangement links TRBV20-1 to TRBJ1-6, with D possibly TRBD1 on 6 matching bases. CDR1 DFQATT and CDR2 SNEGSKA come from the germline V gene (reference sequence). V lost 3 bases and J lost 10, with 13 bases in between. This CDR3 contains 13 residues. Written as DNA, the CDR3 is TGCAGTGCTAGGGAAGGGGACAAATCACCCCTCCACTTT. It is translated as CSAREGDKSPLHF.

This chain uses TRBV7-2 with TRBJ2-5; D might be TRBD1 (6 bases). V gave up 3 bases and J gave up 4 bases, with 15 bases separating them. CDR3 length equals 15 residues. Germline V gene sequence: CDR1 SGHTA, CDR2 FQGNSA. The CDR3 spells CASSFRDIRRETQYF. The CDR3 coding sequence is TGTGCCAGCAGCTTCCGGGACATTAGGAGAGAGACCCAGTACTTC.

This clonotype has just a few counts. The rearrangement links TRBV28 to TRBJ2-5; 8 nucleotides line up with TRBD2. CDR3 length: 14 amino acids. With 3 bases clipped from V and 2 bases from J, the junction kept 2 bases outside the gene matches. Germline CDR1 and CDR2: MDHEN and SYDVKM. CDR3 amino acids: CASSLPGGQETQYF. The CDR3, as DNA: TGTGCCAGCAGTTTGCCGGGGGGGCAAGAGACCCAGTACTTC. Drawing the rest from reference TRBV28 and TRBJ2-5, the complete variable domain is DVKVTQSSRYLVKRTGEKVFLECVQDMDHENMFWYRQDPGLGLRLIYFSYDVKMKEKGDIPEGYSVSREKKERFSLILESASTNQTSMYLCASSLPGGQETQYFGPGTRLLVL.

The V gene is TRBV20-1, the J gene TRBJ2-1, with 11 bases that match TRBD2. The V and J ends lost 5 bases and 4 bases, in that order; junction bases with no gene match: 7. Germline lookup yields CDR1 DFQATT and CDR2 SNEGSKA (reference sequence). The CDR3 consists of 15 residues. CDR3 DNA sequence: TGCAGTGCTCTCCCGACTAGCGGGACTTACAATGAGCAGTTCTTC. This encodes CSALPTSGTYNEQFF.

The rearrangement links TRBV9 to TRBJ2-5; 15 bases line up with TRBD2. This CDR3 comprises 16 residues. J was trimmed by 5 bases and V by 0 bases; bases with no gene match: 2. The germline V gene encodes CDR1 SGDLS and CDR2 YYNGEE. The CDR3 spells CASSVGTSGGDETQYF. As DNA, the CDR3 is TGTGCCAGCAGCGTAGGGACTAGCGGGGGGGACGAGACCCAGTACTTC.

V gene TRBV15 combines with J gene TRBJ1-2; tentatively, D is TRBD1 (6 bases). This CDR3 contains 12 residues. V shed 7 bases and J shed 4 bases, with 10 bases lying between them. In germline, CDR1 is LNHNV, CDR2 YYDKDF (reference sequence). CDR3 sequence reads: CATKNRVYGYTF. The CDR3 DNA sequence: TGTGCCACCAAGAACAGGGTCTATGGCTACACCTTC.